The 14 T cell receptor beta chains below all came from one sample that was sequenced in a study of blood T cell repertoires in COVID-19. Clones were sequenced by immunoSEQ multiplex PCR, and TCRdb holds only the in-frame ones, with some missing. The sample yields 150,000 to 200,000 clones, roughly 87% seen once. The sequenced sample was peripheral blood. The receptors originated from a woman in her seventies with COVID-19, enrolled during active disease.

The chain joins TRBV19 to TRBJ1-2; D is uncertain. V was trimmed by 5 bases and J by 8 bases, leaving 18 bases between them. This CDR3 has 14 residues. Germline CDR1 is LNHDA and CDR2 is SQIVND (reference sequence). CDR3 sequence: CASSPRPNIAGYTF. The CDR3 nucleotides read TGTGCCAGTAGTCCCCGTCCCAATATAGCGGGCTACACCTTC.

V gene TRBV3-1 (or the pseudogene TRBV3-2) combines with J gene TRBJ2-7, with TRBD1 matching 10 bases. With V trimmed by 4 bases and J by 5 bases, 8 bases remained unmatched. Looked up from germline, CDR1 is LGHDT and CDR2 is YNNKEL (reference sequence). The CDR3 has 15 amino acids. CDR3 amino acids: CASSLGGTGANEQYF. Written as DNA, the CDR3 is TGTGCCAGCAGCCTCGGAGGGACAGGGGCCAACGAGCAGTACTTC.

The chain combines TRBV7-2 with TRBJ2-2, with TRBD1 matching 10 bases. In germline, CDR1 is SGHTA, CDR2 FQGNSA. The CDR3 is 17 amino acids. Trimming cost V 5 bases and J 4 bases; bases outside gene matches: 10. Written as DNA, the CDR3 is TGTGCCAGCAGCCCACCGGGACAGGGGCTGGGCACCGGGGAGCTGTTTTTT. It yields the protein CASSPPGQGLGTGELFF. The full variable domain, completed using reference TRBV7-2 and TRBJ2-2, is GAGVSQSPSNKVTEKGKDVELRCDPISGHTALYWYRQSLGQGLEFLIYFQGNSAPDKSGLPSDRFSAERTGGSVSTLTIQRTQQEDSAVYLCASSPPGQGLGTGELFFGEGSRLTVL.

The rearrangement joins TRBV5-1 to TRBJ1-1, with 9 nucleotides matching TRBD1. Trimming removed 4 bases from V and 3 bases from J; junction bases left unmatched: 4. CDR3 length equals 14 residues. Germline values: CDR1 SGHRS, CDR2 YFSETQ. CDR3 nucleotide sequence: TGCGCCAGCAGCGAACAGGGGGCCGACACTGAAGCTTTCTTT. This sequence encodes CASSEQGADTEAFF.

This clone was seen only once. Written as DNA, the CDR3 is TGTGCCAGCAGCCCTAAGCCTCCCCAGGGGGCGTTTAATTCACCCCTCCACTTT. Its protein is CASSPKPPQGAFNSPLHF. The genes are TRBV7-8 and TRBJ1-6; 8 nucleotides agree with TRBD1. CDR1 and CDR2 from the germline V gene are SGHVS and FQNEAQ. The CDR3 is made up of 18 amino acids. The ends lost 5 bases at V and 6 bases at J; junction bases unmatched: 15.

The CDR3 sequence: CASSLGTGAPGELFF. DNA of the CDR3: TGCGCCAGCAGCTTGGGGACAGGAGCCCCCGGGGAGCTGTTTTTT. The V gene is TRBV5-1, the J gene TRBJ2-2; 7 bases align to TRBD1. V shed 0 bases and J 6 bases; nucleotides not matched to a gene: 5. The CDR3 is made up of 15 amino acids. Germline CDR1 and CDR2: SGHRS and YFSETQ.

J is TRBJ2-7 and V is TRBV3-1 (or the pseudogene TRBV3-2); possibly TRBD1 for D (5 bases). The V and J ends lost 1 base and 2 bases respectively, with 9 bases between them. Germline CDR1 is LGHDT and CDR2 is YNNKEL (reference sequence). This CDR3 comprises 14 residues. The DNA of the CDR3 is TGTGCCAGCAGCCAAGCACAGGCAGCCTACGAGCAGTACTTC. Its protein is CASSQAQAAYEQYF.

The gene calls are TRBV9 and TRBJ2-3, with D unresolved. V lost 0 bases to trimming and J lost 5 bases, with 7 bases between them. The CDR3 is 13 residues long. CDR1 and CDR2 from the germline V gene are SGDLS and YYNGEE. CDR3 DNA sequence: TGTGCCAGCAGCGTAGTATTCGGAGATACGCAGTATTTT. Protein product: CASSVVFGDTQYF.

The chain is built from TRBV7-7 and TRBJ2-2; 12 bases map to TRBD2. The junction had 14 bases not matched to a gene; V was cut back by 5 bases and J by 4 bases. The CDR3 consists of 19 residues. Germline values: CDR1 SSHAT, CDR2 FNYEAQ (reference sequence). The CDR3 loop reads CASSPSQGLAGSGTGELFF. The CDR3 DNA reads as TGTGCCAGCAGCCCTAGCCAAGGACTAGCGGGGAGCGGCACCGGGGAGCTGTTTTTT. Combining the CDR3 with reference TRBV7-7 and TRBJ2-2 gives the whole variable domain GAGVSQSPRYKVTKRGQDVTLRCDPISSHATLYWYQQALGQGPEFLTYFNYEAQPDKSGLPSDRFSAERPEGSISTLTIQRTEQRDSAMYRCASSPSQGLAGSGTGELFFGEGSRLTVL.

This chain joins TRBV20-1 and TRBJ1-2; no firm D call. The ends were cut back, 4 bases at V and 4 bases at J, with 7 bases in the middle. The CDR3 is 11 residues long. Germline V gives CDR1 DFQATT, CDR2 SNEGSKA (reference sequence). The CDR3 coding sequence is TGCAGTGCTACCCCCGTCTATGGCTACACCTTC. Its translation: CSATPVYGYTF.

This clone was observed a handful of times. CDR3 sequence reads: CAFTPHHFIADNYEQYF. DNA for the CDR3: TGTGCCTTTACCCCTCACCATTTTATAGCGGACAATTACGAGCAGTACTTC. The genes are TRBV18 and TRBJ2-7, with D maybe TRBD2 (6 bases). CDR1 and CDR2 from the germline V gene are KGHSH and LQKENI. The V gene lost 11 bases and the J gene lost 4 bases, with 30 bases spanning the gap. This CDR3 region has 17 residues.

The J gene is TRBJ2-7, the V gene TRBV10-3; possibly TRBD2 for D (6 bases). The CDR3 totals 14 residues. The germline CDR1 and CDR2 sequences are ENHRY and SYGVKD. Trimming pared 6 bases from V and 0 bases from J, leaving 12 bases between. The CDR3 DNA is TGTGCCATCAGCGACGCGGGAAGCTCCTACGAGCAGTACTTC. Protein product: CAISDAGSSYEQYF.

Here the CDR3 reads CASSLRPGDSNQPQHF. The CDR3 nucleotides are TGTGCCAGCAGCTTGCGGCCAGGGGATAGCAATCAGCCCCAGCATTTT. The gene calls are TRBV5-4 and TRBJ1-5, with a possible D match to TRBD1 (6 bases). This CDR3 region has 16 residues. V was trimmed by 1 base and J by 0 bases, leaving 11 bases between them. Germline CDR1 SGHNT, CDR2 YYREEE (reference sequence).

The V and J genes are TRBV30 and TRBJ1-5; D not certain. The germline V gene has CDR1 GTSNPN and CDR2 SVGIG (reference sequence). The CDR3 loop spans 13 amino acids. With 0 bases removed from V and 5 bases from J, the gap between germline ends came to 8 bases. CDR3 DNA sequence: TGTGCCTGGAGTGTAGCCGGTTATCAGCCCCAGCATTTT. Protein: CAWSVAGYQPQHF.